This T cell receptor beta chain stems from a study of T cells after yellow fever vaccination. Notes on the study in general: Repertoires sorted by FACS could include abundant clonotypes that are contaminants from the bulk population. Post-booster samples contained most primary-vaccination clones (about 96% CD4, about 87% CD8).

In the case of this clonotype: Its antigen is currently unknown.

V was clipped by 1 base and J by 3 bases, with 12 bases between them. CDR1 SEHNR and CDR2 FQNEAQ come from the germline V gene (reference sequence). The CDR3 length is 15 residues. Using its own MiXCR run on the 5' RACE reads, TCRdb lists one record per CDR3 protein. The table lists under 550,000 distinct CDR3 sequences, 21% of them singletons. Sequencing used PBMCs, obtained around 3 weeks after the first yellow fever vaccination. The J gene is TRBJ2-5, the V gene TRBV7-9; D is possibly TRBD2 (6 bases). The source is a man between 18 and 35 years old who received the YFV17D yellow fever vaccine. CDR3 sequence: CASSLGISGEETQYF. As DNA, the CDR3 is TGTGCCAGCAGCTTAGGGATTAGCGGTGAAGAGACCCAGTACTTC.